These 21 T cell receptor beta chains came from one sample sequenced in a study of blood T cell repertoires in COVID-19. TCRdb's copy holds only in-frame clones and misses some; the assay was immunoSEQ multiplex PCR. Of approximately 68,000 clones listed, roughly 81% are singletons. The sample comprised peripheral blood. The receptor source for this set is a human donor in a cohort sampled during active COVID-19.

The V call is TRBV24-1, the J call TRBJ2-2, with 7 positions matching TRBD2. The germline CDR1 and CDR2 sequences are KGHDR and SFDVKD. The J segment lost 7 bases and the V segment lost 3 bases, leaving 7 bases of the junction unmatched. The CDR3 has 15 amino acids. The CDR3 nucleotides are TGTGCCACCAGTGATCCCCTGACTAGCCACGGGGAGCTGTTTTTT. Amino acids: CATSDPLTSHGELFF.

V is TRBV28 and J is TRBJ2-2; D is unresolved. In germline, CDR1 is MDHEN, CDR2 SYDVKM. V lost 7 bases, J lost 4 bases, and 10 bases lay in between. The CDR3 spans 13 residues. The CDR3 nucleotides are TGTGCCAGCAAACTTGTCCCCACCGGGGAGCTGTTTTTT. This gives the protein CASKLVPTGELFF.

This sequence joins TRBV18 and TRBJ2-7, with D possibly matching TRBD1 (6 bases). Germline values: CDR1 KGHSH, CDR2 LQKENI. V shed 3 bases and J shed 9 bases, with 15 bases lying between them. The CDR3 has 13 residues. CDR3 sequence: CASSPVQGEGQYF. The DNA of the CDR3 is TGTGCCAGCTCACCTGTACAGGGCGAAGGGCAGTACTTC.

The V gene is TRBV29-1, the J gene TRBJ1-1; possible D gene TRBD1, 6 bases. Germline loops: CDR1 SQVTM, CDR2 ANQGSEA. Trimming left V 8 bases short and J 6 bases short, with 13 bases between. The CDR3 is made up of 11 amino acids. CDR3 region: CSSLRGSEAFF. As DNA, the CDR3 is TGCAGCTCTCTAAGGGGGTCTGAAGCTTTCTTT. Full variable domain (outside the CDR3, taken from reference TRBV29-1 and TRBJ1-1): SAVISQKPSRDICQRGTSLTIQCQVDSQVTMMFWYRQQPGQSLTLIATANQGSEATYESGFVIDKFPISRPNLTFSTLTVSNMSPEDSSIYLCSSLRGSEAFFGQGTRLTVV.

The rearrangement links TRBV5-4 to TRBJ2-1; D perhaps matches TRBD1 (5 bases). Per the germline V gene, CDR1 is SGHNT and CDR2 is YYREEE (reference sequence). Trimming removed 0 bases at V and 8 bases at J, with 9 bases between. This CDR3 region has 13 residues. The DNA of the CDR3 is TGTGCCAGCAGCTTGGCCGTAGGGGATGAGCAGTTCTTC. This sequence encodes CASSLAVGDEQFF.

V is TRBV28 and J is TRBJ1-2; 9 bases are shared with TRBD1. The CDR3 runs to 13 residues. Germline loops: CDR1 MDHEN, CDR2 SYDVKM. With 6 bases clipped from V and 7 bases from J, the junction kept 6 bases outside the gene matches. Here the CDR3 reads CASSLTGGVGYTF. CDR3 in DNA: TGTGCCAGCAGCCTAACAGGGGGCGTTGGCTACACCTTC.

The genes are TRBV5-6 and TRBJ2-7, with 9 positions matching TRBD1. The CDR3 totals 12 residues. CDR1 is SGHDT, CDR2 YYEEEE, per germline. J gave up 5 bases and V 3 bases, and 0 bases lay outside the gene matches. CDR3 protein: CASSWTGDEQYF. As DNA, the CDR3 is TGTGCCAGCAGCTGGACAGGGGACGAGCAGTACTTC.

This chain uses TRBV6-6 with TRBJ2-1, with a possible D match to TRBD1 (5 bases). Germline values: CDR1 MNHNY, CDR2 SVGAGI (reference sequence). The CDR3 has 16 amino acids. The V end was cut by 2 bases, the J end by 8 bases, with 19 bases between. CDR3 DNA: TGTGCCAGCAGTTACGGGGATCGCAGGGCACGGGATGAGCAGTTCTTC. Its protein is CASSYGDRRARDEQFF.

This chain uses TRBV25-1 with TRBJ2-3; D is possibly TRBD1 (6 bases). Trimming pared 2 bases from V and 7 bases from J, leaving 10 bases between. Germline lookup yields CDR1 MGHDK and CDR2 SYGVNS. This CDR3 comprises 13 residues. The CDR3 sequence: CASSETGSHTQYF. The CDR3 DNA follows: TGTGCCAGCAGTGAAACAGGGTCACATACGCAGTATTTT.

The CDR3 is CASSLANRGPTYNEQFF. The DNA of the CDR3 is TGTGCCAGCAGTCTAGCTAACAGGGGACCTACCTACAATGAGCAGTTCTTC. The V and J genes are TRBV28 and TRBJ2-1; TRBD1 agrees at 7 bases. The J segment lost 2 bases and the V segment lost 5 bases, leaving 12 bases of the junction unmatched. This CDR3 comprises 17 residues. The V gene's germline CDR1 is MDHEN and CDR2 SYDVKM.

This sequence joins TRBV6-5 and TRBJ2-7, with a tentative D call TRBD1 (6 bases). The CDR3 is made up of 13 amino acids. CDR1 MNHEY and CDR2 SVGAGI come from the germline V gene. Trimming cost V 2 bases and J 3 bases, with 8 bases left between them. In DNA form, the CDR3 reads TGTGCCAGCAGTTACAGGGACAACTACGAGCAGTACTTC. Protein product: CASSYRDNYEQYF.

The rearrangement uses TRBV3-1 (or the pseudogene TRBV3-2) and TRBJ2-1; 9 nucleotides line up with TRBD2. V gave up 5 bases and J gave up 1 base; unmatched junction bases: 3. This CDR3 comprises 15 residues. Germline CDR1 and CDR2: LGHDT and YNNKEL (reference sequence). This CDR3 is CASSSTSGSYNEQFF. The CDR3 region has the DNA TGTGCCAGCAGCTCCACTAGCGGGTCCTACAATGAGCAGTTCTTC.

This sequence joins TRBV5-1 and TRBJ2-2; 11 bases agree with TRBD1. Per the germline V gene, CDR1 is SGHRS and CDR2 is YFSETQ. J gave up 6 bases and V 5 bases, and 12 bases lay outside the gene matches. The CDR3 consists of 17 residues. CDR3 region: CASSPLSGTGGPGELFF. In DNA form, the CDR3 reads TGCGCCAGCAGTCCCCTCTCCGGGACAGGGGGGCCCGGGGAGCTGTTTTTT.

CDR3 sequence reads: CATSRDVRTNYGYTF. The CDR3, as DNA: TGTGCCACCAGCAGAGACGTGCGGACTAACTATGGCTACACCTTC. The chain is built from TRBV15 and TRBJ1-2, with no clear D. The CDR3 runs to 15 residues. Trimming shortened V by 0 bases and J by 0 bases, and 8 bases separated the two germline ends. CDR1 is LNHNV, CDR2 YYDKDF, per germline (reference sequence). The full variable domain, in which reference TRBV15 and TRBJ1-2 provide the parts outside the CDR3, is DAMVIQNPRYQVTQFGKPVTLSCSQTLNHNVMYWYQQKSSQAPKLLFHYYDKDFNNEADTPDNFQSRRPNTSFCFLDIRSPGLGDTAMYLCATSRDVRTNYGYTFGSGTRLTVV.

Many counts were recorded for this clone. The V and J genes are TRBV4-3 and TRBJ1-1; D is ambiguous. The germline V gene encodes CDR1 LGHNA and CDR2 YSLEER. The CDR3 is 14 residues long. V was trimmed by 0 bases and J by 0 bases, leaving 5 bases between them. The CDR3 region is CASSQDRMNTEAFF. The CDR3 DNA reads TGCGCCAGCAGCCAAGACAGGATGAACACTGAAGCTTTCTTT.

The chain carries TRBV27 and TRBJ2-1; TRBD2 matches 7 bases. The germline V gene has CDR1 MNHEY and CDR2 SMNVEV (reference sequence). The trim removed 2 bases at V and 7 bases at J, leaving 5 bases unmatched. The CDR3 is 14 amino acids. The CDR3 sequence: CASSLTGTTNEQFF. The CDR3 coding sequence is TGTGCCAGCAGTTTAACCGGGACTACTAATGAGCAGTTCTTC.

This chain uses TRBV18 with TRBJ2-1; D is unresolved. This CDR3 is 14 amino acids long. V was shortened by 3 bases and J by 8 bases, with 14 bases between the two germline ends. Germline V gene sequence: CDR1 KGHSH, CDR2 LQKENI. This CDR3 is CASSPRWPSDEQFF. The DNA of the CDR3 is TGTGCCAGCTCACCCAGGTGGCCCTCGGATGAGCAGTTCTTC.

The chain combines TRBV14 with TRBJ1-2, with D perhaps matching TRBD1 (5 bases). The CDR3 covers 14 residues. Germline CDR1 is SGHDN and CDR2 is FVKESK. Trimming took 7 bases from V and 5 from J, leaving 17 bases between them. Here the CDR3 DNA reads TGTGCCAGCAACCACGGGGGAGGAATGTATGGCTACACCTTC. This gives the protein CASNHGGGMYGYTF.

The chain employs TRBV6-5 and TRBJ2-7, with 8 bases that match TRBD2. The CDR3 extends over 14 amino acids. The ends lost 7 bases at V and 5 bases at J; junction bases unmatched: 10. Germline CDR1 and CDR2: MNHEY and SVGAGI. CDR3 sequence reads: CASIPGLGAHEQYF. The CDR3 coding sequence is TGTGCCAGCATTCCGGGACTAGGTGCCCACGAGCAGTACTTC.

The rearrangement uses TRBV19 and TRBJ2-2, with a tentative D call TRBD2 (6 bases). Germline lookup yields CDR1 LNHDA and CDR2 SQIVND (reference sequence). This CDR3 comprises 17 residues. Trimming shortened V by 0 bases and J by 0 bases, and 11 bases separated the two germline ends. The chain's CDR3 is CASSIDQSGPNTGELFF. The CDR3 DNA is TGTGCCAGTAGTATAGATCAGAGCGGGCCGAACACCGGGGAGCTGTTTTTT.

The rearrangement joins TRBV7-2 to TRBJ2-7; D may be TRBD2 (5 bases). V lost 1 base and J 4 bases, leaving 11 bases between the germline ends. The CDR3 is 14 amino acids. Germline V gene sequence: CDR1 SGHTA, CDR2 FQGNSA. This CDR3 is CASSLGGGPYEQYF. The DNA of the CDR3 is TGTGCCAGCAGCTTAGGCGGCGGGCCGTACGAGCAGTACTTC.